This T cell receptor (beta chain) derives from a study of blood T cell repertoires in COVID-19. Study information: Both acute and convalescent COVID-19 samples were obtained from the United States, Italy and Spain. From T cells, B-cell-depleted T cells, or PBMCs came the material, which was cDNA or gDNA.

There are 15 residues in the CDR3. Germline CDR1 is MNHEY and CDR2 is SVGEGT. Trimming shortened V by 2 bases and J by 9 bases, and 17 bases separated the two germline ends. In the study's own analysis: Amplification of reference gene primers provided the estimated nucleated cell counts. Clones were read by immunoSEQ multiplex PCR, and TCRdb kept only the in-frame ones, dropping some. V and J calls and clone size are copied from that table; D and trimming were computed from the DNA. The repertoire holds around 290,000 clones, with around nine tenths as singletons. The specimen was peripheral blood. This clonotype originated in a middle-aged man with acute or convalescent COVID-19. This chain connects TRBV6-2 or TRBV6-3 to TRBJ1-5; maybe TRBD1 (6 bases). The CDR3 spells CASSYPNRAGLPQHF. The CDR3 nucleotides are TGTGCCAGCAGTTACCCTAACAGGGCGGGTCTGCCCCAGCATTTT.